One and the same sample provided the 9 T cell receptor beta chains below, sequenced in a study of blood T cell repertoires in COVID-19. Sequencing used immunoSEQ multiplex PCR; TCRdb keeps in-frame clones, though not all of them. The sample lists around 120,000 clones, roughly four fifths seen once, with 7% to 9.5% in the top ten. Sequenced sample: peripheral blood. The receptors originated from a man aged 65 to 85 with active or convalescent COVID-19.

The V and J genes are TRBV2 and TRBJ2-3; D is unclear. Germline loops: CDR1 SNHLY, CDR2 FYNNEI. The CDR3 has 12 amino acids. V gave up 4 bases and J gave up 3 bases, with 5 bases separating them. CDR3 residues: CASSAQTDTQYF. CDR3 bases: TGTGCCAGCAGTGCCCAGACAGATACGCAGTATTTT.

V and J are TRBV10-3 and TRBJ2-5; TRBD1 matches at 7 bases. The CDR3 spans 14 residues. The V and J ends lost 6 bases and 5 bases, in that order; junction bases with no gene match: 9. Germline CDR1 reads ENHRY; CDR2 reads SYGVKD. The DNA of the CDR3 is TGTGCCATCAGGGGGGACAGCTTAGGGGAGACCCAGTACTTC. This sequence encodes CAIRGDSLGETQYF.

The chain has TRBV11-3 and TRBJ1-1; 9 positions agree with TRBD1. The germline CDR1 and CDR2 sequences are SGHNT and YENEEA. Trimming at V came to 3 bases and at J to 3 bases, leaving 2 bases not matched to a gene. The CDR3 totals 14 residues. DNA of the CDR3: TGTGCCAGCAGCTTTGACAGGGGGGACACTGAAGCTTTCTTT. Encoded protein: CASSFDRGDTEAFF.

The chain recombines TRBV3-1 (or the pseudogene TRBV3-2) with TRBJ1-2; the D gene is possibly TRBD1 (6 bases). This CDR3 region has 16 residues. The V gene lost 1 base and the J gene lost 8 bases, with 20 bases spanning the gap. In germline, CDR1 is LGHDT, CDR2 YNNKEL (reference sequence). The CDR3 spells CASSQVGVRGRVGYTF. CDR3 DNA sequence: TGTGCCAGCAGCCAAGTTGGTGTCAGGGGAAGGGTCGGCTACACCTTC.

The chain recombines TRBV3-1 (or the pseudogene TRBV3-2) with TRBJ2-7; a weak D match, TRBD2 (5 bases). This CDR3 is 13 amino acids long. V was shortened by 3 bases and J by 4 bases, with 10 bases between the two germline ends. CDR1 and CDR2 (germline): LGHDT, YNNKEL (reference sequence). CDR3 loop: CASSHPGLYEQYF. The CDR3 DNA is TGTGCCAGCAGCCACCCGGGGTTATACGAGCAGTACTTC.

The gene calls are TRBV5-1 and TRBJ1-1; weak D call: TRBD1 (5 bases). Trimming stripped 2 bases from V and 4 bases from J, with 15 bases between. This CDR3 contains 15 residues. CDR1 and CDR2 (germline): SGHRS, YFSETQ. CDR3 protein: CASSFGQTGGTEAFF. The DNA for the CDR3 is TGCGCCAGCAGCTTTGGGCAGACCGGGGGCACTGAAGCTTTCTTT.

The V gene is TRBV7-2, the J gene TRBJ2-5, with TRBD2 as a possible D gene (6 bases). V was clipped by 3 bases and J by 5 bases, with 13 bases between them. The length of the CDR3 is 14 residues. Germline values: CDR1 SGHTA, CDR2 FQGNSA. CDR3 bases: TGTGCCAGCAGCTTCGGCGGGGCCCGGGAGACCCAGTACTTC. It is translated as CASSFGGARETQYF.

The chain has TRBV11-3 and TRBJ2-5; 7 bases line up with TRBD1. The CDR3 covers 13 residues. Germline V gives CDR1 SGHNT, CDR2 YENEEA. V trimming: 5 bases; J trimming: 5 bases; junction bases outside the gene matches: 5. The CDR3 nucleotides are TGTGCCAGCAGCCCCACAGGGGTGGAGACCCAGTACTTC. Amino acid sequence: CASSPTGVETQYF. Full variable domain (rest looked up from reference TRBV11-3 and TRBJ2-5): EAGVVQSPRYKIIEKKQPVAFWCNPISGHNTLYWYLQNLGQGPELLIRYENEEAVDDSQLPKDRFSAERLKGVDSTLKIQPAELGDSAVYLCASSPTGVETQYFGPGTRLLVL.

The V call is TRBV28, the J call TRBJ2-7; 8 bases align to TRBD2. The CDR3 runs 13 residues. V was pared by 3 bases and J by 5 bases, with 3 bases of the junction left unmatched. Germline V gene sequence: CDR1 MDHEN, CDR2 SYDVKM. DNA of the CDR3: TGTGCCAGCAGTTTCGGGAGGGCCCACGAGCAGTACTTC. Encoded protein: CASSFGRAHEQYF.